This T cell receptor (beta chain) was captured in a study of ipilimumab plus nivolumab after autologous stem cell transplantation. Study-wide context: Both relapsed and primary refractory DLBCL were included.

The CDR3 consists of 15 residues. The germline V gene has CDR1 SGHNT and CDR2 YYREEE (reference sequence). Losses at the gene ends were 4 bases for V and 4 bases for J; bases not matched to a gene: 5. Starting 14 to 28 days after autologous transplant, ipilimumab 1 mg/kg was given. Patients received nivolumab 3 mg/kg at weeks 1, 4, 7, 10, then fortnightly to week 26. Sequencing was performed with immunoSEQ multiplex PCR; in TCRdb, only in-frame clones are kept and a portion is missing. The sample has around 23,000 clones; less than 85% are singletons. The source of this sequence is a male donor with diffuse large B-cell lymphoma. Specimen: PBMCs, collected in a trial of ipilimumab plus nivolumab as post-transplant consolidation. The V call is TRBV5-4, the J call TRBJ2-1; 10 bases are shared with TRBD2. CDR3 residues: CASSPRLAGYNEQFF. The CDR3 nucleotides are TGTGCCAGCAGCCCCCGACTAGCGGGTTACAATGAGCAGTTCTTC.